This TCR beta chain was recorded in a study of blood T cell repertoires in COVID-19. This CDR3 is built from 15 residues. The germline V gene has CDR1 GTSNPN and CDR2 SVGIG (reference sequence). V was shortened by 1 base and J by 0 bases, with 10 bases between the two germline ends. In the authors' workflow: Quantification of nucleated cells was approximated via reference gene primer amplification. Some clones are missing from TCRdb's copy, which holds only in-frame ones; the method was immunoSEQ multiplex PCR. V and J calls plus clone size are reproduced from that table; the DNA served to infer D and trimming. The table lists 400,000 to 450,000 clones, 80% to 90% of them singletons. Participants were aged 18 to 89 years from about 25 US areas. Participant-given clinical history determined each cohort assignment. Donors in Cohort 3 who had recovered were those with two negative PCRs, healthcare professional clearance, or resolution of their symptoms.

The chain couples TRBV30 to TRBJ2-1, with TRBD1 as a possible D gene (5 bases). Material for sequencing was PBMCs or T cells enriched from blood (not recorded which). This receptor was obtained from a man aged 30 to 39 who had recovered from COVID-19. CDR3 nucleotide sequence: TGTGCCTGGAGTGGGGCGACAGTCTCCTACAATGAGCAGTTCTTC. This encodes CAWSGATVSYNEQFF.